The clone carrying this TCR beta chain was counted ten times or more. The antigen remains undetermined. The sample is drawn from a study of response to subunit inactivated influenza vaccine. TCRdb reprocessed the RT-PCR reads via MiXCR and lists one record per CDR3 protein. This repertoire shows fewer than 600,000 distinct CDR3 sequences, roughly 7.9% found once; its top ten account for approximately 14%. Study conclusions and caveats: The authors offered the suggestion that each seasonal influenza vaccination recruits few new T cells.

With 8 bases removed from V and 3 bases from J, the gap between germline ends came to 14 bases. CDR3 length: 13 residues. Germline V gene lookup returns CDR1 MNHNS and CDR2 SASEGT. The sample here was PBMCs from blood, taken less than 25 months after vaccination. The chain links TRBV6-1 to TRBJ2-7; D perhaps matches TRBD1 (5 bases). The receptor comes from a man aged 45 to 75 who received an inactivated influenza vaccine. CDR3 sequence: CASARATVYEQYF. The CDR3 bases are TGTGCCAGCGCCAGGGCCACCGTCTACGAGCAGTACTTC.